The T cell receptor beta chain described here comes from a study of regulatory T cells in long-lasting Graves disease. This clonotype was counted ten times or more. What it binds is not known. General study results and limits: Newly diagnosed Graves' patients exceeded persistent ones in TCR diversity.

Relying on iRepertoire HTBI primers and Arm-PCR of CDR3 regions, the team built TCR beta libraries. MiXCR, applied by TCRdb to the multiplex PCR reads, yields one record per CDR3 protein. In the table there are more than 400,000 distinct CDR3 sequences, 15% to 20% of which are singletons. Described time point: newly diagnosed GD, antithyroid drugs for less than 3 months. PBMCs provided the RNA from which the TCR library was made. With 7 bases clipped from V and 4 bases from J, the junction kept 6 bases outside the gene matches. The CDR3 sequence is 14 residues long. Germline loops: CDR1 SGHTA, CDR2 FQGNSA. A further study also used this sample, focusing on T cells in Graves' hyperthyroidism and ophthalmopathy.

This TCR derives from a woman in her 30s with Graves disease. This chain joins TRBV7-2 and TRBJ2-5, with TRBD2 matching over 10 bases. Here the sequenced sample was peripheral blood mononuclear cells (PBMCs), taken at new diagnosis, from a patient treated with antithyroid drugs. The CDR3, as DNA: TGTGCCAGCACCAGCGGGAGGGCCGCAGAGACCCAGTACTTC. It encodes CASTSGRAAETQYF.